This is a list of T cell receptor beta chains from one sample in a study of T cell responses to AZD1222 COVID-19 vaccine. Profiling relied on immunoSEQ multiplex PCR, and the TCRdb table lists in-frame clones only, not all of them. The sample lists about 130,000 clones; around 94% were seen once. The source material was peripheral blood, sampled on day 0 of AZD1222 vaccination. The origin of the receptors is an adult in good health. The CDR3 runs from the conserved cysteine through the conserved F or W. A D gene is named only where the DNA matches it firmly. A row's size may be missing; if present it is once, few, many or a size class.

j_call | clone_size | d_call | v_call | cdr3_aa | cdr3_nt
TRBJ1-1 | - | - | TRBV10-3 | CAISDSGHANTEAFF | TGTGCCATCAGTGATTCGGGACACGCGAACACTGAAGCTTTCTTT
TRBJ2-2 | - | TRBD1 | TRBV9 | CASSVVGGYGTGRPGELFF | TGTGCCAGCAGCGTAGTAGGAGGGTATGGGACAGGTCGGCCCGGGGAGCTGTTTTTT
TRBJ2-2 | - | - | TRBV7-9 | CASSPPRLGGELFF | TGTGCCAGCAGCCCCCCGAGGCTCGGCGGGGAGCTGTTTTTT
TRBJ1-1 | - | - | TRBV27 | CASSLLPPHEGTEAFF | TGTGCCAGCAGTTTACTACCACCTCATGAGGGCACTGAAGCTTTCTTT
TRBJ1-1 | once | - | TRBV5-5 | CASDRALGQRGAEAFF | TGTGCCAGCGACAGAGCGCTTGGACAGCGAGGGGCTGAAGCTTTCTTT
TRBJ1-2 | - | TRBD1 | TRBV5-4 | CASSLDGTGAYGYTF | TGTGCCAGCAGCTTGGACGGGACAGGGGCCTATGGCTACACCTTC
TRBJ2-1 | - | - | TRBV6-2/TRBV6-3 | CASSYSGIGREDEQFF | TGTGCCAGCAGTTACAGCGGAATCGGCAGGGAGGATGAGCAGTTCTTC
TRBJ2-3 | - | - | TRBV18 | CASSPSGGSSTDTQYF | TGTGCCAGCTCACCATCGGGGGGCAGCAGCACAGATACGCAGTATTTT
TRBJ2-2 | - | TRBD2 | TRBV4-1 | CASSQRGTSGTLGTGELFF | TGCGCCAGCAGCCAACGGGGAACTAGCGGTACCCTGGGAACCGGGGAGCTGTTTTTT
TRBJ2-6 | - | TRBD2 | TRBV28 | CASSLVAGVPGANVLTF | TGTGCCAGCAGTTTAGTAGCGGGAGTACCTGGGGCCAACGTCCTGACTTTC
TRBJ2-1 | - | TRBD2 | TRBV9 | CASSSLAGGSYNEQFF | TGTGCCAGCAGCTCTCTAGCGGGAGGGTCCTACAATGAGCAGTTCTTC
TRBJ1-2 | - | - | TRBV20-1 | CSAFGNYGYTF | TGCAGTGCCTTCGGGAACTATGGCTACACCTTC
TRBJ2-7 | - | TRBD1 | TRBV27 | CASSLSRAGGWYEQYF | TGTGCCAGCAGTTTATCCCGGGCAGGGGGCTGGTACGAGCAGTACTTC
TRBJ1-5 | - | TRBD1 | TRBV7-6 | CASSLSGRTGGNQPQHF | TGTGCCAGCAGCTTATCGGGGAGGACAGGTGGCAATCAGCCCCAGCATTTT
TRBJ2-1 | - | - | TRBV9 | CASQGGPGSYNEQFF | TGTGCCAGCCAAGGGGGGCCTGGCTCCTACAATGAGCAGTTCTTC
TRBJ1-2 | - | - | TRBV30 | CAWMGVDNGYTF | TGTGCCTGGATGGGGGTGGATAATGGCTACACCTTC
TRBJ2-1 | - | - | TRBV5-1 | CASSPDSSSYNEQFF | TGCGCCAGCAGCCCGGACAGTAGCTCCTACAATGAGCAGTTCTTC
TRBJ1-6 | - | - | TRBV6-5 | CASSYRGGPLHF | TGTGCCAGCAGTTATCGGGGGGGACCCCTCCACTTT
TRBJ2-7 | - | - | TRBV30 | CAWVGQNPYEQYF | TGTGCCTGGGTGGGGCAGAACCCTTACGAGCAGTACTTC
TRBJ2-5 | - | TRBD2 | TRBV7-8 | CASSYGLAVNRETQYF | TGTGCCAGCAGCTACGGACTAGCGGTCAACCGGGAGACCCAGTACTTC
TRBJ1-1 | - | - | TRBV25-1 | CASPSLLEWCGYTEAFF | TGTGCCAGCCCCTCCCTACTGGAGTGGTGTGGGTATACTGAAGCTTTCTTT
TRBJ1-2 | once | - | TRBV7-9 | CASSLGAGGYTF | TGTGCCAGCAGCTTAGGAGCGGGGGGCTACACCTTC
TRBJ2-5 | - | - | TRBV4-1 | CASSQFPGVETQYF | TGCGCCAGCAGCCAATTTCCGGGAGTTGAGACCCAGTACTTC
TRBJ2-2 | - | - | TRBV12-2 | CASRLDRDTSTGELFF | TGTGCAAGTCGCTTAGATAGAGACACCAGCACCGGGGAGCTGTTTTTT
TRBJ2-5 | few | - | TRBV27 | CASSNFETQYF | TGTGCCAGCAGCAACTTCGAGACCCAGTACTTC
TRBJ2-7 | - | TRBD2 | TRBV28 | CASSYGLAGFYEQYF | TGTGCCAGCAGCTATGGACTAGCGGGGTTCTACGAGCAGTACTTC
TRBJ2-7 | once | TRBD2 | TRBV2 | CASSVVREGGEQYF | TGTGCCAGCAGTGTTGTCCGGGAGGGCGGCGAGCAGTACTTC
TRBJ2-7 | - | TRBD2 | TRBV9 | CASSPAVSGSSYEQYF | TGTGCCAGCAGCCCCGCCGTTAGCGGGAGCTCCTACGAGCAGTACTTC
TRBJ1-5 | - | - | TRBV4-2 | CASSQEQGSQPQHF | TGTGCCAGCAGCCAAGAACAGGGTTCACAGCCCCAGCATTTT
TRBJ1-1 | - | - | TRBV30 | CAWKKTGLNTEAFF | TGTGCCTGGAAGAAGACGGGACTGAACACTGAAGCTTTCTTT